This passage covers 23 T cell receptor beta chains from one sample sequenced in a study of cytomegalovirus exposure and HLA in healthy donors. The study ran its PCR with 60 Vbeta and 13 Jbeta primers. Generated by immunoSEQ multiplex PCR, the TCRdb table keeps only in-frame clones and is missing some. The sample carries around 210,000 clones, about 85% recorded once. The sequencing sample was made of PBMCs. These receptors originate from a girl aged 2-9 years in good health and CMV-seronegative.

The chain carries TRBV10-2 and TRBJ2-3; 9 bases map to TRBD2. Germline CDR1 WSHSY, CDR2 SAAADI. This CDR3 region has 14 residues. Losses at the gene ends were 4 bases for V and 2 bases for J; bases not matched to a gene: 1. CDR3 DNA sequence: TGCGCCAGCAGTGGACTAGCGGACACAGATACGCAGTATTTT. Its translation is CASSGLADTDTQYF.

The chain joins TRBV5-1 to TRBJ2-2; maybe TRBD2 (6 bases). CDR1 is SGHRS, CDR2 YFSETQ, per germline. This CDR3 region has 16 residues. The V end lost 3 bases, the J end lost 1 base, and 13 bases lay between the germline ends. DNA of the CDR3: TGCGCCAGCAGCTATCTAGCGAACAGGAACACCGGGGAGCTGTTTTTT. It codes for CASSYLANRNTGELFF.

This sequence joins TRBV20-1 and TRBJ2-7; D is uncertain. The V end lost 6 bases, the J end lost 5 bases, and 11 bases lay between the germline ends. CDR1 and CDR2 from the germline V gene are DFQATT and SNEGSKA (reference sequence). The CDR3 length is 11 residues. CDR3 residues: CSAPLADEQYF. The CDR3 nucleotides read TGCAGTGCCCCTCTGGCGGACGAGCAGTACTTC.

This chain links TRBV6-5 with TRBJ1-4; 7 bases align to TRBD1. In germline, CDR1 is MNHEY, CDR2 SVGAGI. V lost 2 bases, J lost 5 bases, and 8 bases stayed unmatched. The CDR3 spans 16 residues. The CDR3, as DNA: TGTGCCAGCAGTTACCTCTCCTCAGGGGGGAATGAAAAACTGTTTTTT. It codes for CASSYLSSGGNEKLFF.

This chain joins TRBV5-1 and TRBJ1-1; 8 bases match TRBD1. The CDR3 contains 16 residues. V lost 0 bases, J lost 1 base, and 5 bases stayed unmatched. Germline V gene data show CDR1 as SGHRS and CDR2 as YFSETQ. The DNA of the CDR3 is TGCGCCAGCAGCTTGGCCAGGGGGCGAGGGAACACTGAAGCTTTCTTT. Its translation: CASSLARGRGNTEAFF.

The chain links TRBV7-9 to TRBJ2-3; 9 bases match TRBD1. V shed 2 bases and J 4 bases; nucleotides not matched to a gene: 10. The CDR3 has 17 amino acids. The germline V gene has CDR1 SEHNR and CDR2 FQNEAQ (reference sequence). CDR3: CASSLRAGTGLPDTQYF. The CDR3 DNA is TGTGCCAGCAGCTTAAGGGCCGGGACAGGGTTACCAGATACGCAGTATTTT.

The rearrangement links TRBV6-5 to TRBJ1-2; 9 nucleotides match TRBD1. Germline V gene data show CDR1 as MNHEY and CDR2 as SVGAGI. J gave up 3 bases and V 6 bases, and 8 bases lay outside the gene matches. The CDR3 is 15 residues long. The CDR3 DNA reads as TGTGCCAGCAGGGGGACAGGGAAAGGTTACTATGGCTACACCTTC. It specifies CASRGTGKGYYGYTF.

The chain has TRBV2 and TRBJ2-1, with 8 bases matching TRBD2. The CDR3 is made up of 14 amino acids. Looked up from germline, CDR1 is SNHLY and CDR2 is FYNNEI. Germline trimming cut 4 bases from V and 5 bases from J; bases unmatched to any gene: 4. CDR3 in amino acids: CASSGLAGHNEQFF. Here the CDR3 DNA reads TGTGCCAGCAGTGGGCTAGCGGGCCACAATGAGCAGTTCTTC.

CDR3 nucleotide sequence: TGTGCCACCAGCTTTACACAGGGGTCCTACGAGCAGTACTTC. This codes for CATSFTQGSYEQYF. This rearrangement joins TRBV15 to TRBJ2-7; 7 bases map to TRBD1. This CDR3 comprises 14 residues. Trimming took 5 bases from V and 1 from J; bases not matched to a gene: 5. Germline CDR1 LNHNV, CDR2 YYDKDF (reference sequence).

V is TRBV25-1 and J is TRBJ1-1; 9 bases match TRBD1. The junction had 4 bases not matched to a gene; V was cut back by 8 bases and J by 3 bases. The V gene's germline CDR1 is MGHDK and CDR2 SYGVNS. The CDR3 has 13 amino acids. CDR3 nucleotide sequence: TGTGCCAGCGAGGACAGGGGATACACTGAAGCTTTCTTT. Protein product: CASEDRGYTEAFF.

The V gene is TRBV10-3, the J gene TRBJ1-4; D possibly corresponds to TRBD1 (6 bases). The CDR3 is made up of 14 amino acids. Germline V CDR1 and CDR2: ENHRY, SYGVKD. The V end lost 6 bases, the J end lost 3 bases, and 11 bases lay between the germline ends. In DNA form, the CDR3 reads TGTGCCATCAGGAACGAGGGGGCTAATGAAAAACTGTTTTTT. Encoded protein: CAIRNEGANEKLFF.

This chain links TRBV29-1 with TRBJ2-7; weak D call: TRBD2 (6 bases). This CDR3 region has 14 residues. From germline, CDR1 is SQVTM and CDR2 ANQGSEA. V gave up 4 bases and J gave up 5 bases, with 18 bases separating them. CDR3 nucleotides: TGCAGCGTTGCTCGGACTATCCAGGGACACGAGCAGTACTTC. Protein: CSVARTIQGHEQYF.

V usage is TRBV4-1 and J usage is TRBJ2-7; D might be TRBD2 (5 bases). Germline CDR1 MGHRA, CDR2 YSYEKL. The CDR3 covers 17 residues. Trimming stripped 0 bases from V and 3 bases from J, with 18 bases between. CDR3 coding DNA: TGCGCCAGCAGCCAAGAAAGGACTCCGGCGGGCCTCTACGAGCAGTACTTC. Encoded protein: CASSQERTPAGLYEQYF.

V and J are TRBV10-3 and TRBJ2-7, with a possible D match to TRBD1 (6 bases). The V and J ends lost 3 bases and 3 bases respectively, with 9 bases between them. Germline V gene data show CDR1 as ENHRY and CDR2 as SYGVKD. The CDR3 is made up of 13 amino acids. CDR3 in DNA: TGTGCCATCAGTGAAGGGGGAGTCTACGAGCAGTACTTC. It encodes CAISEGGVYEQYF.

The DNA for the CDR3 is TGTGCCAGTAGTACCTCACAGGGGAACTATGGCTACACCTTC. Amino acids: CASSTSQGNYGYTF. The chain joins TRBV19 to TRBJ1-2; 7 bases are a match to TRBD1. This CDR3 comprises 14 residues. The J segment lost 2 bases and the V segment lost 4 bases, leaving 4 bases of the junction unmatched. In germline, CDR1 is LNHDA, CDR2 SQIVND (reference sequence).

The chain links TRBV19 to TRBJ2-3; tentative D call: TRBD2 (6 bases). Trimming left V 3 bases short and J 0 bases short, with 10 bases between. This CDR3 has 15 amino acids. CDR1 and CDR2 (germline): LNHDA, SQIVND (reference sequence). CDR3 DNA sequence: TGTGCCAGTAGTATGCGGCGGGAAAGCACAGATACGCAGTATTTT. Translation gives CASSMRRESTDTQYF. Complete variable domain (other parts from reference TRBV19 and TRBJ2-3): DGGITQSPKYLFRKEGQNVTLSCEQNLNHDAMYWYRQDPGQGLRLIYYSQIVNDFQKGDIAEGYSVSREKKESFPLTVTSAQKNPTAFYLCASSMRRESTDTQYFGPGTRLTVL.

CDR3: CASSLQNANNEQFF. CDR3 sequence (DNA): TGTGCCAGCAGCTTACAGAACGCAAACAATGAGCAGTTCTTC. The V and J genes are TRBV7-9 and TRBJ2-1; D uncertain. The CDR3 is 14 amino acids. From germline, CDR1 is SEHNR and CDR2 FQNEAQ (reference sequence). V lost 2 bases and J lost 5, with 10 bases in between. The variable domain in full, completed from reference TRBV7-9 and TRBJ2-1, reads DTGVSQNPRHKITKRGQNVTFRCDPISEHNRLYWYRQTLGQGPEFLTYFQNEAQLEKSRLLSDRFSAERPKGSFSTLEIQRTEQGDSAMYLCASSLQNANNEQFFGPGTRLTVL.

The chain carries TRBV23-1 and TRBJ1-3; 7 bases align to TRBD1. TRBV23-1 is an ORF, and what it does is uncertain. The CDR3 loop spans 16 amino acids. The ends lost 0 bases at V and 4 bases at J; junction bases unmatched: 6. This CDR3 reads CASSQSGQVVGNTIYF. The CDR3 DNA is TGCGCCAGCAGTCAATCAGGACAGGTGGTGGGAAACACCATATATTTT.

The chain combines TRBV4-1 with TRBJ1-1; 7 bases are shared with TRBD1. The V gene's germline CDR1 is MGHRA and CDR2 YSYEKL. The V segment lost 2 bases and the J segment 0 bases; nucleotides outside the gene matches: 3. The CDR3 is 15 residues long. The CDR3 sequence: CASSQLGTVNTEAFF. DNA for the CDR3: TGCGCCAGCAGCCAACTCGGGACAGTGAACACTGAAGCTTTCTTT.

This rearrangement joins TRBV30 to TRBJ2-5; the D gene is possibly TRBD1 (6 bases). The J call may not be correct, given that the DNA end is closer to TRBJ2-7. The germline V gene has CDR1 GTSNPN and CDR2 SVGIG (reference sequence). The CDR3 has 12 amino acids. The CDR3 loop reads CAWSRGTYEQYF. DNA of the CDR3: TGTGCCTGGAGTAGGGGGACCTACGAGCAGTACTTC.

V and J are TRBV5-6 and TRBJ1-5; D is perhaps TRBD1 (6 bases). Trimming removed 3 bases at V and 0 bases at J, with 19 bases between. CDR3 length: 18 residues. The germline CDR1 and CDR2 sequences are SGHDT and YYEEEE. CDR3 in amino acids: CASSSGRSGVYSNQPQHF. The CDR3 DNA reads TGTGCCAGCAGCTCGGGCAGGTCAGGGGTTTATAGCAATCAGCCCCAGCATTTT.

The V and J genes are TRBV30 and TRBJ2-1; D perhaps matches TRBD2 (6 bases). This CDR3 is 11 amino acids long. Germline CDR1 and CDR2: GTSNPN and SVGIG (reference sequence). Trimming shortened V by 1 base and J by 10 bases, and 8 bases separated the two germline ends. Here the CDR3 reads CAWSELAEQFF. The CDR3 DNA follows: TGTGCCTGGAGTGAGCTAGCGGAGCAGTTCTTC.

This clone was found a few times. The rearrangement joins TRBV4-1 to TRBJ2-7; D perhaps matches TRBD2 (5 bases). CDR1 is MGHRA, CDR2 YSYEKL, per germline. This CDR3 has 16 amino acids. Trimming removed 0 bases at V and 5 bases at J, with 17 bases between. The chain's CDR3 is CASSQDPGVGVDEQYF. For the CDR3, the DNA is TGCGCCAGCAGCCAAGATCCCGGGGTCGGCGTCGACGAGCAGTACTTC.